This TCR beta chain was sequenced for a study of radiotherapy plus CTLA-4 blockade in lung cancer. Points from the study as a whole: An expansion of tumor-derived TCR clones occurred in blood after radiotherapy plus ipilimumab. Early blood T cell clone dynamics reportedly forecast response best, with interferon-beta.

In regard to this clone: The antigen is not known.

Profiled with immunoSEQ multiplex PCR; TCRdb holds only in-frame clones, not every one. The sample has tens of thousands of clones, roughly 80% seen once; the top ten hold 0.75% to 1%. Germline V lookup: CDR1 SGHNT, CDR2 YENEEA. The V segment lost 0 bases and the J segment 4 bases; nucleotides outside the gene matches: 16. The CDR3 spans 19 residues. This clonotype originated in a human donor with non-small cell lung cancer who had stable disease on radiotherapy plus ipilimumab. The chain links TRBV11-3 to TRBJ2-7, with 9 bases fitting TRBD1. The material sequenced was peripheral blood, taken from a patient treated with radiotherapy plus ipilimumab. This CDR3 reads CASSLDPLYRGQVSYEQYF. CDR3 sequence (DNA): TGTGCCAGCAGCTTAGATCCCCTCTACAGGGGGCAAGTATCATACGAGCAGTACTTC. Full variable domain (remainder filled in from reference TRBV11-3 and TRBJ2-7): EAGVVQSPRYKIIEKKQPVAFWCNPISGHNTLYWYLQNLGQGPELLIRYENEEAVDDSQLPKDRFSAERLKGVDSTLKIQPAELGDSAVYLCASSLDPLYRGQVSYEQYFGPGTRLTVT.